This section outlines one T cell receptor (beta chain) sequence together with its context. This record belongs to a study of tumor T cells in aggressive B-cell lymphoma. Only in-frame clones appear in the TCRdb table, and some are missing; sequencing was by immunoSEQ multiplex PCR. The sample lists approximately 12,000 clones; approximately 89% were seen once. This receptor was identified in an adult with diffuse large B cell lymphoma. The sequenced sample was tumor tissue.

CDR3 amino acids: CASSPPAGTGTNYEQYF. In DNA form, the CDR3 reads TGTGCCAGCTCACCACCGGCCGGGACAGGGACCAACTACGAGCAGTACTTC. The chain uses TRBV18 and TRBJ2-7; 9 bases fit TRBD1. In germline, CDR1 is KGHSH, CDR2 LQKENI. This CDR3 contains 17 residues. After removal of 0 bases from V and 3 bases from J, the junction contained 9 bases not matched to a gene.